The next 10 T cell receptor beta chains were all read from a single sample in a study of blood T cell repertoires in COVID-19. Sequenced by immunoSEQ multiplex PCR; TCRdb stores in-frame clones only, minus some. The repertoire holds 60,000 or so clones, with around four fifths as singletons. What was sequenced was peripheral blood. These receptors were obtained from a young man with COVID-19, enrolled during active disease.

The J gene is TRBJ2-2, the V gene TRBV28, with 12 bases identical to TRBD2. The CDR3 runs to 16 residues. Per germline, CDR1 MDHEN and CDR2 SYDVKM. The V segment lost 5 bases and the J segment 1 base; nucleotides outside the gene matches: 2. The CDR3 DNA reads TGTGCCAGCAGTCCTAGCGGGAGGGGGAACACCGGGGAGCTGTTTTTT. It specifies CASSPSGRGNTGELFF.

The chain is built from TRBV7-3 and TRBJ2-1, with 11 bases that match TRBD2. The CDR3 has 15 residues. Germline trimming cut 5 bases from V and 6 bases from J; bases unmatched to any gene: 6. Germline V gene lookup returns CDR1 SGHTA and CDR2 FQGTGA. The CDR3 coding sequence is TGTGCCAGCAGCGTACTAGCGGGAGCCGCCAATGAGCAGTTCTTC. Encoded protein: CASSVLAGAANEQFF.

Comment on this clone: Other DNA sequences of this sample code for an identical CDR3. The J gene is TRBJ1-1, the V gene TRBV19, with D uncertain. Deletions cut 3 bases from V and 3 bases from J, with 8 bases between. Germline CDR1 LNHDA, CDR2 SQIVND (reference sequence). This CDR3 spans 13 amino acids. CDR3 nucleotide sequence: TGTGCCAGTAGTATTGACGGGGACACTGAAGCTTTCTTT. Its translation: CASSIDGDTEAFF.

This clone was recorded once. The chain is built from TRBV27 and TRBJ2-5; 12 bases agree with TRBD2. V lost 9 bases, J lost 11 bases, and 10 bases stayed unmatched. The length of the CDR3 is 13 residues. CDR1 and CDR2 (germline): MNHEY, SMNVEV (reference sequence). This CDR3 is CASKLAGGGSQYF. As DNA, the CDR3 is TGTGCCAGTAAACTAGCGGGAGGAGGGTCGCAGTACTTC.

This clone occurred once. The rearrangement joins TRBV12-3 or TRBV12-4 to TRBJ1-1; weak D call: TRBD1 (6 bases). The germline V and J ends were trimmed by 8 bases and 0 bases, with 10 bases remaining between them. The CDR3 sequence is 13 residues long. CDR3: CASVDRMNTEAFF. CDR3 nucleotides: TGTGCCAGCGTGGACAGAATGAACACTGAAGCTTTCTTT.

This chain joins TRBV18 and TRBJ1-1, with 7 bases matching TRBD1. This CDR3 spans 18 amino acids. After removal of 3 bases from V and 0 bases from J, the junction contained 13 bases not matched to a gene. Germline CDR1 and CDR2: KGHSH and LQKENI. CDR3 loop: CASSPRQGSIGMNTEAFF. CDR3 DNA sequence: TGTGCCAGCTCACCCAGACAGGGCTCAATAGGGATGAACACTGAAGCTTTCTTT.

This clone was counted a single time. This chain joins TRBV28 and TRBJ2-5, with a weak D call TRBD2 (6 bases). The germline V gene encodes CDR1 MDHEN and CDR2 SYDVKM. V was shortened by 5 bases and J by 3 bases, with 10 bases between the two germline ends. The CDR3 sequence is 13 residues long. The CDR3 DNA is TGTGCCAGCAGTCTAGCGTATAAAGAGACCCAGTACTTC. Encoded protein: CASSLAYKETQYF.

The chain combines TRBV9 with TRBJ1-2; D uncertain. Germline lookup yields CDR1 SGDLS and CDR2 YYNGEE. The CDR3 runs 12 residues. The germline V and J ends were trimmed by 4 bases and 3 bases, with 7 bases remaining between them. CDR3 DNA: TGTGCCAGCAGCTCTATGGACTATGGCTACACCTTC. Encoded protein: CASSSMDYGYTF.

The CDR3 DNA reads as TGTGCCAGCAGTCCCACACAGGGTAACTATGGCTACACCTTC. Residues: CASSPTQGNYGYTF. The genes are TRBV28 and TRBJ1-2, with D perhaps TRBD1 (6 bases). Trimming took 5 bases from V and 1 from J, leaving 11 bases between them. This CDR3 is built from 14 residues. CDR1 is MDHEN and CDR2 is SYDVKM in the germline V gene.

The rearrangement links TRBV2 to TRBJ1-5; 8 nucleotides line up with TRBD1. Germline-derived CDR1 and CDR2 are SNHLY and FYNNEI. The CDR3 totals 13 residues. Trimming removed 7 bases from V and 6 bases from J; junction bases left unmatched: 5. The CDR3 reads CASTDRESQPQHF. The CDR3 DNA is TGTGCCAGCACGGACAGGGAGTCTCAGCCCCAGCATTTT.